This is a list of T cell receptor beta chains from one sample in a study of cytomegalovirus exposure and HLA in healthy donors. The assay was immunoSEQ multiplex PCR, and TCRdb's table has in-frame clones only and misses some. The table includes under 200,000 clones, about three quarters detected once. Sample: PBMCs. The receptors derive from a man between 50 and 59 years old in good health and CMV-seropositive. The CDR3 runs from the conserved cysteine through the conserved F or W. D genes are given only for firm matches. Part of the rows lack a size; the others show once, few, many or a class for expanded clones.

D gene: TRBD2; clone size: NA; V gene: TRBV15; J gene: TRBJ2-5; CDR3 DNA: TGTGCCACCAGCAGTCCTAGCGGTTTATGGGAGACCCAGTACTTC; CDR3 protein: CATSSPSGLWETQYF
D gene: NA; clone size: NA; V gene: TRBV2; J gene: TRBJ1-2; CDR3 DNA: TGTGCCAGCGTGACAGAGACTAACTATGGCTACACCTTC; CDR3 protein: CASVTETNYGYTF
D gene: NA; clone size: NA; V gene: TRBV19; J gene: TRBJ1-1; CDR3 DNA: TGTGCCAGTATCGGGACAAGGGGAACGACTGAAGCTTTCTTT; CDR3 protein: CASIGTRGTTEAFF
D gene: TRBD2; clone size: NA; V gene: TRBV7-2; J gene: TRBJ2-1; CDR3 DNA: TGTGCCAGCAGCTTCCTACGGGGGGGCCTAACCTCCTACAATGAGCAGTTCTTC; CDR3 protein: CASSFLRGGLTSYNEQFF
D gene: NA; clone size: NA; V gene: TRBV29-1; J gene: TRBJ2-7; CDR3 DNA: TGCAGCGTTGGGGGCCTGTACAGGGACGTCCACGAGCAGTACTTC; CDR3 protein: CSVGGLYRDVHEQYF
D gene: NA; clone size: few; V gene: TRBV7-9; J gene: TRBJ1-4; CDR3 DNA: TGTGCCAGCAGCTTAGGTGGGGGGAACGGTGAAAAACTGTTTTTT; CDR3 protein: CASSLGGGNGEKLFF
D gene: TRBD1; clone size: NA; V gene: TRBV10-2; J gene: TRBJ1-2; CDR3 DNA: TGCGCCAGCAGCCGCCGGGACAGAACTAACTATGGCTACACCTTC; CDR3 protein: CASSRRDRTNYGYTF
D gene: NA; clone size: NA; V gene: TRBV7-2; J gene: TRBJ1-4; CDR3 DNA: TGTGCCAGCAGCTTAGCGGGGGGGGGCGTAAATGAAAAACTGTTTTTT; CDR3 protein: CASSLAGGGVNEKLFF
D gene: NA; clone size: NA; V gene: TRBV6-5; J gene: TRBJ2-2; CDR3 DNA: TGTGCCAGCAGTTCCGACAGGACTCTAATGAACGGGGAGCTGTTTTTT; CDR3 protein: CASSSDRTLMNGELFF
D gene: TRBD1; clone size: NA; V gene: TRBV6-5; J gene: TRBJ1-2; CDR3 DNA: TGTGCCAGCAGTCAGGGGGAAACCCTAGTGCGTGGCTACACCTTC; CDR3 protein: CASSQGETLVRGYTF
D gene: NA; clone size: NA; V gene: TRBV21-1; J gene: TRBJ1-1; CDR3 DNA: TGTGCCAGCAGCACTCGGACAGAATACACTGAAGCTTTCTTT; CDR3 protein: CASSTRTEYTEAFF
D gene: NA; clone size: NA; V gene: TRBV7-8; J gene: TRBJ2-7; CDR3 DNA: TGTGCCAGCAGCCTCGGGTCCTTTTACGAGCAGTACTTC; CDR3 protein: CASSLGSFYEQYF
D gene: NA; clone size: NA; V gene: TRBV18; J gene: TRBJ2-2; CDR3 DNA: TGTGCCAGCTCCCCCGGACAGCTCACCGGGGAGCTGTTTTTT; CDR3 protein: CASSPGQLTGELFF
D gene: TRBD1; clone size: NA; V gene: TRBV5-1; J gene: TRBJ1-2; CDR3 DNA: TGCGCCAGCAGCTTGGCCGGGACAGGGGGTTTAGGTTATGGCTACACCTTC; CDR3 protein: CASSLAGTGGLGYGYTF
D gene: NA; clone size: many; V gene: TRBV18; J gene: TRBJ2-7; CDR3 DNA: TGTGCCAGCTCCCCAAATCAGGGGCGCGCCGAGCAGTACTTC; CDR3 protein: CASSPNQGRAEQYF
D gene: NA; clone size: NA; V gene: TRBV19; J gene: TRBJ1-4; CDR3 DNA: TGTGCCAGTAGTCCCTGGACGGGGGAAAAACTGTTTTTT; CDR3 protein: CASSPWTGEKLFF
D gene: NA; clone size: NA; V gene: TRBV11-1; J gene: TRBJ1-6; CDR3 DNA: TGTGCCAGCAGCTTACGAGCCCATAATTCACCCCTCCACTTT; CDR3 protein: CASSLRAHNSPLHF
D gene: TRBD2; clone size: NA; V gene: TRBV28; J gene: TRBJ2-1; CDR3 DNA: TGTGCCAGCAGTCCCCAACTGGGTAGCGGGGGCGCCTACAATGAGCAGTTCTTC; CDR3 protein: CASSPQLGSGGAYNEQFF
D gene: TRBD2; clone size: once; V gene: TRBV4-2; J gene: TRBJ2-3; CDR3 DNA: TGTGCCAGCAGCTTACGCGGGGGGGCCGACACAGATACGCAGTATTTT; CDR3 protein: CASSLRGGADTDTQYF
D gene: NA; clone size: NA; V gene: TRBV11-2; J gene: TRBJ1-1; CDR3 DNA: TGTGCCAGCAGCTTAGTTAGTCGGGTGGGTACTGAAGCTTTCTTT; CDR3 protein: CASSLVSRVGTEAFF
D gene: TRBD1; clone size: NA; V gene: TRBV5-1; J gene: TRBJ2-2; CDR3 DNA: TGCGCCAGCAGCTTGGTGGGGACAGAGTTTCCGAACACCGGGGAGCTGTTTTTT; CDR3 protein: CASSLVGTEFPNTGELFF
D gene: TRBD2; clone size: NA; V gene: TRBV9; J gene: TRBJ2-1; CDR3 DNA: TGTGCCAGCAGCGCGAGGCGGGGGGGCTCCTACAATGAGCAGTTCTTC; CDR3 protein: CASSARRGGSYNEQFF
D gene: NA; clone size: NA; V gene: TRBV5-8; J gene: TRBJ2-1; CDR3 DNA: TGTGCCAGCAGCTTGCTCCTCTCCTACAATGAGCAGTTCTTC; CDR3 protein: CASSLLLSYNEQFF